Following are 3 T cell receptor beta chains from one sample sequenced in a study of T cells after posttransplantation cyclophosphamide. Data came from immunoSEQ multiplex PCR; TCRdb stores just in-frame clones and leaves some out. The profile shows 25,000 to 35,000 clones, 80% to 95% of them singletons. Cells defined as naive were viable CD3+CD4+ or CD3+CD8+ and CCR7+CD45RA+CD45RO-CD95-CD27+CD28+. Sequenced sample: naive CD4+ T cells sorted from PBMCs. These receptors all stem from a woman between 55 and 75 years old in good health, CMV-negative, and a related stem cell transplant donor.

This clone was seen a single time. V is TRBV4-3 and J is TRBJ2-3, with 9 bases fitting TRBD2. V trimming: 0 bases; J trimming: 2 bases; junction bases outside the gene matches: 6. This CDR3 spans 17 amino acids. The V gene's germline CDR1 is LGHNA and CDR2 YSLEER. CDR3 region: CASSQDYAGGATDTQYF. The DNA of the CDR3 is TGCGCCAGCAGCCAAGACTACGCGGGGGGGGCCACAGATACGCAGTATTTT.

This clone was counted a single time. The chain carries TRBV30 and TRBJ1-2, with D possibly matching TRBD1 (5 bases). The CDR3 covers 13 residues. The germline V gene encodes CDR1 GTSNPN and CDR2 SVGIG (reference sequence). The ends were cut back, 4 bases at V and 4 bases at J, with 13 bases in the middle. CDR3 nucleotides: TGTGCCTGGAACCCCGACAGAGGCTATGGCTACACCTTC. This gives the protein CAWNPDRGYGYTF.

The chain has TRBV23-1 and TRBJ2-7; a possible D gene is TRBD1 (6 bases). TRBV23-1 is flagged as an ORF with uncertain function. CDR3 size: 16 residues. Trimming stripped 2 bases from V and 0 bases from J, with 14 bases between. CDR3 sequence: CASSQPGAGFSYEQYF. The CDR3 coding sequence is TGCGCCAGCAGTCAACCAGGGGCGGGTTTCTCCTACGAGCAGTACTTC.